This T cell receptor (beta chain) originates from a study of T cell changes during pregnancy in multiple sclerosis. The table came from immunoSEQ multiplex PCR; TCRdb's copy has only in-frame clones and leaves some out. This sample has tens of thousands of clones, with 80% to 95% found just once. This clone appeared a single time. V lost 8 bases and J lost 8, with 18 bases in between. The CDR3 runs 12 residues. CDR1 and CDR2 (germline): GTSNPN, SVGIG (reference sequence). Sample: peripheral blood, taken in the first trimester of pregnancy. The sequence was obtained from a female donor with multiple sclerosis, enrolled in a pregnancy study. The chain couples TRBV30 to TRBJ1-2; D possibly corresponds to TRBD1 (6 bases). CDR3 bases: TGTGCCGCCGCAAGGGGGAGAGAGGGCTACACCTTC. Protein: CAAARGREGYTF.